The next 27 T cell receptor beta chains were all read from a single sample in a study of spatial heterogeneity in lung cancer. TCRdb ran MiXCR on the 5' RACE reads and lists one entry per CDR3 protein. In the table there are 10,000 to 15,000 distinct CDR3 sequences, 3.9% of which are singletons. Specified time point: sample taken at primary tumor resection. Tumor, nontumor lung or frozen PBMC supplied whole RNA that was sequenced unsorted. The sample in question was PBMCs, obtained at surgery. Receptors originate from a male donor with early-stage non-small cell lung cancer.

Sample share makes this clonotype large (0.1 to 1%). This beta chain was picked up by a library intended for alpha chains and is off target, so its count carries little meaning. The chain uses TRBV12-3 or TRBV12-4 and TRBJ1-5, with D perhaps matching TRBD1 (5 bases). V was shortened by 4 bases and J by 2 bases, with 12 bases between the two germline ends. The CDR3 spans 15 residues. Here the CDR3 reads CASSSREPGNQPQHF. The CDR3 region has the DNA TGTGCCAGCAGTTCCAGGGAACCCGGCAATCAGCCCCAGCATTTT.

This clonotype was detected many times. This beta chain turned up in a library designed for alpha chains; as an off-target read, its abundance says little. The chain recombines TRBV20-1 with TRBJ2-5; D could derive from TRBD1 or TRBD2 (5 bases each). Germline V gene data show CDR1 as DFQATT and CDR2 as SNEGSKA (reference sequence). With 6 bases removed from V and 5 bases from J, the gap between germline ends came to 16 bases. The CDR3 runs to 13 residues. CDR3 sequence: CSALGAGKETQYF. CDR3 sequence (DNA): TGCAGTGCCCTCGGGGCAGGGAAGGAGACCCAGTACTTC.

This clonotype was recorded many times. For a library built for alpha chains, this beta chain is a stray read; little rests on its size. This chain connects TRBV5-4 to TRBJ2-1; 16 nucleotides agree with TRBD2. The CDR3 has 16 amino acids. The J segment lost 10 bases and the V segment lost 4 bases, leaving 8 bases of the junction unmatched. Germline CDR1 is SGHNT and CDR2 is YYREEE (reference sequence). The CDR3: CASSRQGTSGRAEQFF. The CDR3 coding sequence is TGTGCCAGCAGCCGCCAGGGGACTAGCGGGAGGGCAGAGCAGTTCTTC.

This clonotype was counted only a few times. A library prepared for alpha chains yielded this beta chain as an off-target read; its size is of little meaning. This chain joins TRBV7-8 and TRBJ2-5; the D is unclear. Trimming stripped 5 bases from V and 2 bases from J, with 12 bases between. Per the germline V gene, CDR1 is SGHVS and CDR2 is FQNEAQ. This CDR3 contains 14 residues. CDR3 sequence (DNA): TGTGCCAGCAGCCCTCGAGGAACTCAAGAGACCCAGTACTTC. Translation: CASSPRGTQETQYF. The full variable domain, completed using reference TRBV7-8 and TRBJ2-5, is GAGVSQSPRYKVAKRGQDVALRCDPISGHVSLFWYQQALGQGPEFLTYFQNEAQLDKSGLPSDRFFAERPEGSVSTLKIQRTQQEDSAVYLCASSPRGTQETQYFGPGTRLLVL.

Ten or more counts support this clonotype. Because the library targeted alpha chains, this beta chain is an off-target read whose size means little. The rearrangement uses TRBV20-1 and TRBJ2-1; 11 bases align to TRBD2. After removal of 6 bases from V and 9 bases from J, the junction contained 13 bases not matched to a gene. This CDR3 is 15 amino acids long. Germline-derived CDR1 and CDR2 are DFQATT and SNEGSKA (reference sequence). CDR3 protein: CSAPRLAGISAEQFF. The CDR3 region has the DNA TGCAGTGCCCCCCGACTAGCGGGAATTAGCGCTGAGCAGTTCTTC.

The table lists this clonotype with many counts. With the library built for alpha chains, this beta chain is off target and its frequency is not meaningful. The chain is built from TRBV20-1 and TRBJ2-2; 7 nucleotides line up with TRBD2. The germline V gene encodes CDR1 DFQATT and CDR2 SNEGSKA (reference sequence). V trimming: 3 bases; J trimming: 9 bases; junction bases outside the gene matches: 16. The CDR3 is 16 residues long. CDR3 protein: CSASGLGTVGSRELFF. CDR3 coding DNA: TGCAGTGCTAGCGGACTAGGAACTGTCGGGAGCCGGGAGCTGTTTTTT.

This clonotype occurred many times. The library was prepared for alpha chains; this beta chain is a stray read, so its frequency means little. The chain employs TRBV28 and TRBJ2-2; D perhaps matches TRBD1 (5 bases). Germline CDR1 MDHEN, CDR2 SYDVKM. With 3 bases removed from V and 3 bases from J, the gap between germline ends came to 11 bases. The length of the CDR3 is 15 residues. The CDR3 loop is CASSLVTAYTGELFF. As DNA, the CDR3 is TGTGCCAGCAGTTTGGTGACAGCCTACACCGGGGAGCTGTTTTTT.

This clonotype was seen at least ten times. Because this beta chain is a stray read in a library intended to capture alpha chains, its abundance should not be given much weight. This chain links TRBV9 with TRBJ1-2, with 8 bases lining up with TRBD1. The CDR3 has 17 residues. Trimming removed 2 bases from V and 4 bases from J; junction bases left unmatched: 13. The germline gives CDR1 SGDLS, CDR2 YYNGEE. The CDR3 bases are TGTGCCAGCAGCGTTAGGCTCGAGACAGGGGATGGCTATGGCTACACCTTC. It yields the protein CASSVRLETGDGYGYTF.

The table lists this clonotype with many counts. Found in a library prepared for alpha chains, this beta chain is an off-target read, and its abundance has little meaning. V and J are TRBV28 and TRBJ1-2, with TRBD1 matching 8 bases. Trimming removed 7 bases from V and 3 bases from J; junction bases left unmatched: 10. The CDR3 spans 15 residues. The germline gives CDR1 MDHEN, CDR2 SYDVKM. CDR3 in amino acids: CASNKPGGRHYGYTF. Written as DNA, the CDR3 is TGTGCCAGCAATAAACCAGGGGGCAGGCACTATGGCTACACCTTC.

This clonotype was counted at least ten times. This beta chain was picked up by a library intended for alpha chains and is off target, so its count carries little meaning. This sequence joins TRBV27 and TRBJ2-1; D is possibly TRBD1 or TRBD2 (5 bases each). With 0 bases removed from V and 0 bases from J, the gap between germline ends came to 15 bases. This CDR3 spans 18 amino acids. Germline V gene sequence: CDR1 MNHEY, CDR2 SMNVEV (reference sequence). The chain's CDR3 is CASSLSRGVHSSYNEQFF. Here the CDR3 DNA reads TGTGCCAGCAGTTTATCGAGGGGCGTCCATAGCTCCTACAATGAGCAGTTCTTC.

This clonotype occurred many times. Since the library was made to target alpha chains, this beta chain is a stray read and its abundance is not meaningful. Written as DNA, the CDR3 is TGCGCCAGCAGCTCGAGACCTACTAGCACAGATACGCAGTATTTT. The encoded protein is CASSSRPTSTDTQYF. This chain joins TRBV5-1 and TRBJ2-3; D is unresolved. With 3 bases removed from V and 0 bases from J, the gap between germline ends came to 11 bases. The CDR3 sequence is 15 residues long. CDR1 and CDR2 (germline): SGHRS, YFSETQ.

This clonotype came up a few times. This beta chain slipped into a library made for alpha chains as a stray read, so its size is not meaningful. V usage is TRBV5-1 and J usage is TRBJ2-7; D remains ambiguous. V dropped 1 base and J dropped 0 bases, with 11 bases sitting between them. The germline CDR1 and CDR2 sequences are SGHRS and YFSETQ. This CDR3 is built from 15 residues. For the CDR3, the DNA is TGCGCCAGCAGCTTGAGGACGGCGAGCTCCTACGAGCAGTACTTC. The encoded protein is CASSLRTASSYEQYF.

This clonotype was detected many times. This beta chain is an unintended read in a library built for alpha chains; its size means little. The V gene is TRBV6-2 or TRBV6-3, the J gene TRBJ2-7; 9 bases fit TRBD2. The CDR3 has 18 amino acids. The V segment lost 0 bases and the J segment 2 bases; nucleotides outside the gene matches: 11. The germline V gene encodes CDR1 MNHEY and CDR2 SVGEGT. Here the CDR3 DNA reads TGTGCCAGCAGTTACTCGCCGGGGCGACTAGCGGAAACCTACGAGCAGTACTTC. This encodes CASSYSPGRLAETYEQYF.

In this sample, this clonotype is medium-sized (0.01 to 0.1%). Within a library made for alpha chains, this beta chain is off target, and its count is uninformative. The CDR3 DNA sequence: TGTGCCAGCAGCTCTGCGTTGAATAGCAATCAGCCCCAGCATTTT. Protein: CASSSALNSNQPQHF. The V call is TRBV7-2, the J call TRBJ1-5; D remains unclear. Trimming shortened V by 4 bases and J by 0 bases, and 10 bases separated the two germline ends. Germline V gene data show CDR1 as SGHTA and CDR2 as FQGNSA. The CDR3 contains 15 residues.

This clonotype appeared many times. With the library built for alpha chains, this beta chain is off target and its frequency is not meaningful. The chain recombines TRBV6-2 or TRBV6-3 with TRBJ2-2; 9 nucleotides line up with TRBD2. J lost 7 bases, V lost 7 bases, and 7 bases had no gene match. CDR1 and CDR2 (germline): MNHEY, SVGEGT. The CDR3 has 14 residues. The CDR3 coding sequence is TGTGCCAGCAATCCTAGCGGGATAGTCGGGGAGCTGTTTTTT. It is translated as CASNPSGIVGELFF.

This clonotype was seen at least ten times. This beta chain represents an off-target read in a library built for alpha chains; its size is of limited meaning. V and J are TRBV29-1 and TRBJ1-1; D may be TRBD1 (5 bases). Trimming left V 2 bases short and J 5 bases short, with 12 bases between. CDR1 is SQVTM, CDR2 ANQGSEA, per germline. This CDR3 is built from 13 residues. CDR3 region: CSVENGEGTEAFF. The CDR3 DNA follows: TGCAGCGTTGAAAACGGCGAGGGGACTGAAGCTTTCTTT. The variable domain in full, completed from reference TRBV29-1 and TRBJ1-1, reads SAVISQKPSRDICQRGTSLTIQCQVDSQVTMMFWYRQQPGQSLTLIATANQGSEATYESGFVIDKFPISRPNLTFSTLTVSNMSPEDSSIYLCSVENGEGTEAFFGQGTRLTVV.

In its sample, this clonotype was seen many times. Little can be read into the size of this beta chain, an off-target read in a library designed for alpha chains. The chain joins TRBV5-1 to TRBJ1-2, with D hard to call. With 4 bases removed from V and 2 bases from J, the gap between germline ends came to 9 bases. The CDR3 sequence is 13 residues long. CDR1 and CDR2 (germline): SGHRS, YFSETQ. As DNA, the CDR3 is TGCGCCAGCAGCGGTAGCGGAAACTATGGCTACACCTTC. As protein: CASSGSGNYGYTF.

By frequency in the sample, this clonotype is medium-sized (0.01 to 0.1%). With the library built for alpha chains, this beta chain is off target and its frequency is not meaningful. The chain carries TRBV11-1 and TRBJ1-2, with D maybe TRBD1 (6 bases). Trimming took 6 bases from V and 4 from J, leaving 12 bases between them. CDR3 length: 13 residues. The germline V gene encodes CDR1 SGHAT and CDR2 FQDESV (reference sequence). In DNA form, the CDR3 reads TGTGCCAGCAGACCCAGGGGCGGCTATGGCTACACCTTC. Amino acids: CASRPRGGYGYTF.

This clonotype has at least ten counts. A library prepared for alpha chains yielded this beta chain as an off-target read; its size is of little meaning. CDR3 sequence (DNA): TGCAGTGCTAGATTGGACAGGGGAGTATACGAGCAGTACTTC. Its protein is CSARLDRGVYEQYF. The chain joins TRBV20-1 to TRBJ2-7, with 9 bases matching TRBD1. Looked up from germline, CDR1 is DFQATT and CDR2 is SNEGSKA (reference sequence). V shed 2 bases, J shed 4 bases, and the junction held 6 bases outside the gene matches. The CDR3 is 14 amino acids.

In its sample, this clonotype was seen many times. Found in a library prepared for alpha chains, this beta chain is an off-target read, and its abundance has little meaning. The rearrangement uses TRBV28 and TRBJ2-7; 8 nucleotides match TRBD2. This CDR3 is 14 amino acids long. Germline CDR1 is MDHEN and CDR2 is SYDVKM. The V gene end was trimmed by 1 base and the J gene end by 4 bases; junction bases not matched to a gene: 3. CDR3 protein: CASSLYPGGYEQYF. The CDR3 DNA sequence: TGTGCCAGCAGTTTATACCCGGGAGGGTACGAGCAGTACTTC.

This clonotype has a count of ten or more. This beta chain represents an off-target read in a library built for alpha chains; its size is of limited meaning. The chain joins TRBV5-1 to TRBJ2-5, with 7 bases aligning to TRBD1. Germline V gene sequence: CDR1 SGHRS, CDR2 YFSETQ. V lost 4 bases and J lost 6; bases outside the gene matches: 9. This CDR3 is built from 14 residues. In DNA, the CDR3 is TGCGCCAGCAGCGTTACAGGGGTTAGACAGACCCAGTACTTC. Protein sequence: CASSVTGVRQTQYF.

This clonotype was observed many times. Since it is a stray read in a library aimed at alpha chains, this beta chain has a size that is not meaningful. The genes are TRBV11-1 and TRBJ2-5, with 10 bases that match TRBD2. The CDR3 extends over 14 amino acids. Trimming took 5 bases from V and 5 from J; bases not matched to a gene: 5. Germline CDR1 reads SGHAT; CDR2 reads FQDESV (reference sequence). The CDR3 DNA reads as TGTGCCAGCAGCCCTGGACTAGCGGCGGAGACCCAGTACTTC. Translation: CASSPGLAAETQYF.

This clonotype was recorded at least ten times. Since it is a stray read in a library aimed at alpha chains, this beta chain has a size that is not meaningful. The chain employs TRBV7-3 and TRBJ2-5; no clear D gene. V was trimmed by 1 base and J by 1 base, leaving 4 bases between them. CDR3 length: 13 residues. Germline V gene lookup returns CDR1 SGHTA and CDR2 FQGTGA. CDR3 sequence reads: CASSLSFQETQYF. CDR3 sequence (DNA): TGTGCCAGCAGCTTAAGCTTCCAAGAGACCCAGTACTTC. Full variable domain (outside the CDR3, taken from reference TRBV7-3 and TRBJ2-5): GAGVSQTPSNKVTEKGKYVELRCDPISGHTALYWYRQSLGQGPEFLIYFQGTGAADDSGLPNDRFFAVRPEGSVSTLKIQRTERGDSAVYLCASSLSFQETQYFGPGTRLLVL.

This clonotype has a count of ten or more. This beta chain is an unintended read in a library built for alpha chains; its size means little. The chain's CDR3 is CASSPGRAPDTQYF. CDR3 nucleotides: TGTGCCAGCTCACCTGGCAGGGCCCCAGATACGCAGTATTTT. The chain couples TRBV18 to TRBJ2-3, with TRBD1 as a possible D gene (5 bases). CDR1 is KGHSH and CDR2 is LQKENI in the germline V gene. This CDR3 has 14 residues. Trimming shortened V by 3 bases and J by 4 bases, and 11 bases separated the two germline ends.

This clonotype has just a few counts. One end of the junction is discordant with germline, which a read error may explain. The size of this beta chain means little, since it is a stray read in a library made for alpha chains. The chain is built from TRBV11-3 and TRBJ2-1; D might be TRBD2 (5 bases). Germline V CDR1 and CDR2: SGHNT, YENEEA. The CDR3 totals 14 residues. This CDR3 is CVSSSGAAYNEQFF. CDR3 in DNA: TGTGTCAGCAGCAGCGGAGCGGCCTACAATGAGCAGTTCTTC.

By share, this clonotype ranks as medium-sized. A library made for alpha chains picked up this beta chain off target, so its size means little. The chain employs TRBV5-1 and TRBJ2-7; 7 bases align to TRBD1. Trimming removed 1 base from V and 2 bases from J; junction bases left unmatched: 3. From germline, CDR1 is SGHRS and CDR2 YFSETQ. The CDR3 is 14 residues long. CDR3 residues: CASSLRDSAYEQYF. The CDR3 bases are TGCGCCAGCAGCTTGAGGGACAGCGCCTACGAGCAGTACTTC.

At least ten counts were recorded for this clonotype. This beta chain represents an off-target read in a library built for alpha chains; its size is of limited meaning. V is TRBV7-9 and J is TRBJ2-5; a possible D gene is TRBD1 (6 bases). With 4 bases removed from V and 5 bases from J, the gap between germline ends came to 17 bases. The germline gives CDR1 SEHNR, CDR2 FQNEAQ (reference sequence). This CDR3 has 15 residues. CDR3 sequence: CASSSGQLMMETQYF. The CDR3 nucleotides are TGTGCCAGCAGCTCCGGACAGCTCATGATGGAGACCCAGTACTTC. Full variable domain (rest looked up from reference TRBV7-9 and TRBJ2-5): DTGVSQNPRHKITKRGQNVTFRCDPISEHNRLYWYRQTLGQGPEFLTYFQNEAQLEKSRLLSDRFSAERPKGSFSTLEIQRTEQGDSAMYLCASSSGQLMMETQYFGPGTRLLVL.